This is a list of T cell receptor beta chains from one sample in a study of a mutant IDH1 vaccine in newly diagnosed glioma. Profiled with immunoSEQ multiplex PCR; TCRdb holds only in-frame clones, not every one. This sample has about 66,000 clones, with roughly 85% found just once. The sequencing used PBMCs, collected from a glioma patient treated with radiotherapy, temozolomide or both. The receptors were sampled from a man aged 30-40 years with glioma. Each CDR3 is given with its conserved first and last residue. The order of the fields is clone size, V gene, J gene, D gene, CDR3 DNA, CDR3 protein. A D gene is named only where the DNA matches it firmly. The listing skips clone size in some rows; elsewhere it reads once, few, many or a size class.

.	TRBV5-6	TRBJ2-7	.	TGTGCCAGCAGCGCCTATCTCCGGGACGTAGGACGGCCCGAGCAGTACTTC	CASSAYLRDVGRPEQYF
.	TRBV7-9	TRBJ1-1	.	TGTGCCAGCAGCCTGGGAACAGGGAAAAACACTGAAGCTTTCTTT	CASSLGTGKNTEAFF
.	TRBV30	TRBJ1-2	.	TGTGCCTGGGCTGGCGTTCCGGGCCATACTAACTATGGCTACACCTTC	CAWAGVPGHTNYGYTF
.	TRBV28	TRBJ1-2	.	TGTGCCAGCAGCTACTCTCGGACGGGCTATGGCTACACCTTC	CASSYSRTGYGYTF
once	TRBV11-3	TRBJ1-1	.	TGTGCCAGCAGCTTGGCCTCGAACACTGAAGCTTTCTTT	CASSLASNTEAFF
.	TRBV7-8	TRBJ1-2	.	TGTGCCAGCAGCTTTTACGACGGGGACTATGGCTACACCTTC	CASSFYDGDYGYTF
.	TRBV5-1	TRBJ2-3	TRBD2	TGCGCCAGCAGCTCTTGGACTAGCGGGGACCGCACAGATACGCAGTATTTT	CASSSWTSGDRTDTQYF
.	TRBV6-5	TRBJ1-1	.	TGTGCCAGCAGTGGGGTGGGAGGGAGCACTGAAGCTTTCTTT	CASSGVGGSTEAFF
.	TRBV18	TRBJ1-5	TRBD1	TGTGCCAGCTCACTTCGAGGGACAGGGGGCAATCAGCCCCAGCATTTT	CASSLRGTGGNQPQHF
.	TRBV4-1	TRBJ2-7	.	TGCGCCAGCAGCCACCCAGGGAACGAGCAGTACTTC	CASSHPGNEQYF
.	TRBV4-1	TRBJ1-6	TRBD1	TGCGCCAGCAGCCGCCGGACAGGCCCCGGGGGGGATTCACCCCTCCACTTT	CASSRRTGPGGDSPLHF
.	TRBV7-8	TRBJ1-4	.	TGTGCCAGCAGCTTACCCTTAGGAAAGGGAACAACTAATGAAAAACTGTTTTTT	CASSLPLGKGTTNEKLFF
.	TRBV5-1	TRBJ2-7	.	TGCGCCAGCAGCTTGCTGGACGTCTCCTACGAGCAGTACTTC	CASSLLDVSYEQYF
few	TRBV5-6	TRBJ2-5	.	TGTGCCAGCAGCTTTAAAATCGGCAATTACCAAGAGACCCAGTACTTC	CASSFKIGNYQETQYF
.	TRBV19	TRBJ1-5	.	TGTGCCAGTAGTGGGCATCCAGGTCAGCCCCAGCATTTT	CASSGHPGQPQHF
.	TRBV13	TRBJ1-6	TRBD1	TGTGCCAGCAGCACGAATTATTTCGGGACAGGGTTTTCATTCTCCCAATCGAATTCACCCCTCCACTTT	CASSTNYFGTGFSFSQSNSPLHF
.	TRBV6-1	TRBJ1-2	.	TGTGCCAGCGCCTCAAGTGGGACCTATGGCTACACCTTC	CASASSGTYGYTF
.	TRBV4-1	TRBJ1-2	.	TGCGCCAGCAGCCAAGACTCGGGACGGCTCCCCTATGGCTACACCTTC	CASSQDSGRLPYGYTF
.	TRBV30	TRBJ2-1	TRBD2	TGTGCCTGGAGTGGGACTAGCGGGGGGTACAATGAGCAGTTCTTC	CAWSGTSGGYNEQFF
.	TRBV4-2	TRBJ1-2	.	TGTGCCAGCAGCCCCCTTCCTCAAATCTATGGCTACACCTTC	CASSPLPQIYGYTF
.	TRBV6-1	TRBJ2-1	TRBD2	TGTGCCAGCAGTGATAGCGGGGGGACTTACAATGAGCAGTTCTTC	CASSDSGGTYNEQFF
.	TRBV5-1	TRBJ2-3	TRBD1	TGCGCCAGCAGCTCGGGACAGGCCACAGATACGCAGTATTTT	CASSSGQATDTQYF
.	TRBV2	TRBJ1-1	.	TGTGCCGGCAGGGGACCGCAGAACACTGAAGCTTTCTTT	CAGRGPQNTEAFF
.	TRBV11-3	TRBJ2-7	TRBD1	TGTGCCAGCAGCTGGGGAGGGACAGGGGGCTACGAGCAGTACTTC	CASSWGGTGGYEQYF
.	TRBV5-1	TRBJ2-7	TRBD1	TGCGCCAGCAGCCTAGGGACAGGGACGAGGGACGAGCAGTACTTC	CASSLGTGTRDEQYF
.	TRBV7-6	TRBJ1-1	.	TGTGCCAGCAGCTTTGAGGAAGTCAGCACTGAAGCTTTCTTT	CASSFEEVSTEAFF
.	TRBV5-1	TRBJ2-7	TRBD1	TGCGCCAGCAGCTGGCCGGGACAGGGTATTTACGAGCAGTACTTC	CASSWPGQGIYEQYF
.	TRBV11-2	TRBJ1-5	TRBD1	TGTGCCAGCAGCGTACAGGGGAACAGCAATCAGCCCCAGCATTTT	CASSVQGNSNQPQHF
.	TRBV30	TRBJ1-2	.	TGTGCCTGGAGTTTCAGTGATGGCTACACCTTC	CAWSFSDGYTF
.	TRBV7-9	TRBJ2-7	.	TGTGCCAGCAGCGATGGGACCTACGAGCAGTACTTC	CASSDGTYEQYF
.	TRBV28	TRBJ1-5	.	TGTGCCAGCAGTTTAGGTACGGGACCGGGTCAGCCCCAGCATTTT	CASSLGTGPGQPQHF
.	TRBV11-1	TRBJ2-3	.	TGTGCCAGCAGCCGCAACACAGATACGCAGTATTTT	CASSRNTDTQYF
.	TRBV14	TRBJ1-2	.	TGTGCCAGCAGCCAAGATTTAGGGGGGGGTTTCAGTGGCTACACCTTC	CASSQDLGGGFSGYTF
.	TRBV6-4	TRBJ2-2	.	TGTGCCAGCAGTTCAGAGGCTAGCTGGAACACCGGGGAGCTGTTTTTT	CASSSEASWNTGELFF
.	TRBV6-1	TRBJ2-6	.	TGTGCCAGTAAGGGACAATCTGGGGCCAACGTCCTGACTTTC	CASKGQSGANVLTF
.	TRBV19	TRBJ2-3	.	TGTGCCAGTAGTACGACAGCAAATACGCAGTATTTT	CASSTTANTQYF
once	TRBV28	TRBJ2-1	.	TGTGCCAGCAGCTTTCAGGGGAATTACAATGAGCAGTTCTTC	CASSFQGNYNEQFF